This T cell receptor (beta chain) was recorded in a study of tumor and adjacent non-tumor tissue in lung cancer. Study context: Patients comprised about a dozen adenocarcinoma, 2 squamous cell carcinoma and 1 small cell lung cancer. Overall study results and limits: Top 100 clones took a larger repertoire share in normal lung. Shorter survival was associated with higher TCR diversity in tumors.

TCRbeta libraries were built with three rounds of nested PCR, modified from ARM-PCR. Using its own MiXCR run on the multiplex PCR reads, TCRdb lists one record per CDR3 protein. Of about 200,000 distinct CDR3 sequences in the sample, 71% were seen once. This sample's RNA came from whole unsorted tissue. About this clonotype itself: Antigen specificity is unknown. One junction end disagrees with the germline gene, perhaps due to a read error.

Germline CDR1 reads SGHRS; CDR2 reads YFSETQ. The CDR3 has 16 amino acids. Sequencing was carried out using lung tumor tissue. The sequence derives from a man aged 55-75 years with non-small cell lung cancer. The chain uses TRBV5-1 and TRBJ2-3, with 13 bases matching TRBD2. The CDR3 DNA reads as TGCGCCAGCAGCCCAGGACTAGCGGGAGTAAGGAATACGCACTATTTT. Its protein is CASSPGLAGVRNTHYF. Based on the CDR3 plus reference TRBV5-1 and TRBJ2-3, the full variable domain is KAGVTQTPRYLIKTRGQQVTLSCSPISGHRSVSWYQQTPGQGLQFLFEYFSETQRNKGNFPGRFSGRQFSNSRSEMNVSTLELGDSALYLCASSPGLAGVRNTHYFGPGTRLTVL.